This T cell receptor beta chain emerged from a study of human T cells and chemical hapten exposure. Study-wide background: Sensitization was performed using 2% DPC on a 2 cm by 2 cm upper inner arm skin site.

This clonotype was seen repeatedly, ten times or more. The time point is: patch test 1, 2 weeks after DPC sensitization. Documented treatment: therapeutic diphenylcyclopropenone sensitization with weekly scalp DPC. The authors extracted total RNA from unfractionated whole blood. TCRdb analysed the RACE reads with MiXCR anew, one entry per CDR3 protein. The sample yields 350,000 or so distinct CDR3 sequences, 5.5% to 8% seen once. The sample in question was whole blood, obtained in connection with sensitization to the hapten diphenylcyclopropenone (DPC). The receptor's source is a woman between 18 and 30 years old with alopecia areata. Some clones in this sample may be carry-over from other donors' samples.

The chain's CDR3 is CSAAQPRASGVVDTQYF. The CDR3 coding sequence is TGCAGTGCCGCCCAGCCCCGAGCTAGCGGGGTCGTCGATACGCAGTATTTT. V gene TRBV20-1 combines with J gene TRBJ2-3, with 9 bases identical to TRBD2. Germline lookup yields CDR1 DFQATT and CDR2 SNEGSKA (reference sequence). The V and J ends lost 6 bases and 6 bases, in that order; junction bases with no gene match: 19. The CDR3 spans 17 residues.